The entry below gives a single TCR beta chain sequence along with its context. Its antigen remains unknown. The data originate from a study of CXCR3-negative and CXCR3-positive naive CD8 T cells. Study findings and constraints: CXCR3-negative naive cells had less hydrophobic TRB CDR3s than did CXCR3-positive naive cells. Similar TRBV-TRBJ gene usage was seen in naive CXCR3-negative and CXCR3-positive cells, but not in memory cells. In both naive subsets diversity was comparably high, whereas memory CD8+ cells showed much lower diversity.

Those CD8+ T cells considered naive were CD45RO-CCR7+CD27+CD95-. UMI-labeled 5' RACE TRB cDNA libraries were prepared from the cells. One entry per CDR3 protein, without DNA, is what TCRdb gives after re-calling the 5' RACE reads. This listing includes roughly 99,000 distinct CDR3 sequences. Per the germline V gene, CDR1 is SGHAT and CDR2 is FQNNGV. The CDR3 length is 19 residues. Sequencing used naive CXCR3+ CD8+ T cells from blood. Subset denoted: CD45RO-CCR7+CD27+CD95- naive CD8+ T cells expressing CXCR3 (TNR3+). The rearrangement joins TRBV11-2 to TRBJ2-3; without DNA, the TCRdb call of TRBD1 cannot be checked. The source is a human donor in good health. Some clones in this sample may be carry-over from other donors' samples. This chain's CDR3 is CASSLNTGTRLPSTDTQYF.